This record looks at one TCR beta chain sequence and its context. The CDR3 loop spans 18 amino acids. Trimming took 6 bases from V and 5 from J, leaving 25 bases between them. Germline V lookup: CDR1 MDHEN, CDR2 SYDVKM. Here immunoSEQ multiplex PCR was the method, and the copy in TCRdb shows in-frame clones only, minus some. This table has under 85,000 clones, about 81% appearing once. The data originate from a study of blood T cell repertoires in COVID-19. In the study overall: From the United States, Italy and Spain came samples of acute and convalescent COVID-19.

The TCR sequence derives from an elderly man with acute or convalescent COVID-19. The material sequenced was peripheral blood. V usage is TRBV28 and J usage is TRBJ2-2, with D perhaps TRBD1 (8 bases). DNA of the CDR3: TGTGCCAGCAGCCCTCCCCCGGGGGGCAGGGGGCTTACCGGGGAGCTGTTTTTT. Protein product: CASSPPPGGRGLTGELFF.